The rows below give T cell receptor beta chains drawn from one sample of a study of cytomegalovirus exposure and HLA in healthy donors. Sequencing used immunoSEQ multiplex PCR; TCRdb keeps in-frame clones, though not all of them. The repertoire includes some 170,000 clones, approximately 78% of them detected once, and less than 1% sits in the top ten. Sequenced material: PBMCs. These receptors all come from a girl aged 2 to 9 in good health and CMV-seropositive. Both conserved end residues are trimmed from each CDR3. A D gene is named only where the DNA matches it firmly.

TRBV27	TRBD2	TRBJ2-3	ASSDGTSGLTDTQY
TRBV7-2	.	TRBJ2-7	ASSLRTTGGGEQY
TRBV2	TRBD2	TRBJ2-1	ASSPLLAGGLGEQF
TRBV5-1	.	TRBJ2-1	ASTPRPGSYNEQF
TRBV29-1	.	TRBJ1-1	SVEDHFREAF
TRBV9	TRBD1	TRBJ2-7	ASSPPTGNHEQY
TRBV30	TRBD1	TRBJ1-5	AWRKGQGGQPQH
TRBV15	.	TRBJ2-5	ATSRVGAQY
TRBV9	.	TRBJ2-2	ASSPPARTGELF
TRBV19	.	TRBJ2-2	ASSLVGEAPPGELF
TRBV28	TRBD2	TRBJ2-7	ASRSWTSGSYEQY
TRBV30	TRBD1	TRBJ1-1	AWSLSGGTEAF
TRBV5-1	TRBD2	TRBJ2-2	ASSSASGYGELF
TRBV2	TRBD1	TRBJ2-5	ASSDRGQETQY
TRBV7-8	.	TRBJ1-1	ASSFGQSEAF
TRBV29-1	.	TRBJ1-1	SVPTGIEAF
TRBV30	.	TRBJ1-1	AWTNQGGGEGAF
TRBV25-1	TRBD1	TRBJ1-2	ASSGQTGGGYT
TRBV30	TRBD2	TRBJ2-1	AWSGRGAGGADEQF
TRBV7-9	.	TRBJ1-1	ASSPITGKMNTEAF
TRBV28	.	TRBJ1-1	ASTIYGEAF
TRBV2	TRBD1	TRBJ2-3	ASSQSPGQGLVQRGEDTQY